This TCR beta chain derives from a study of blood T cell repertoires in COVID-19. Study summary: Italy, Spain and the United States were the sources of the convalescent and acute COVID-19 samples. Sample material is recorded as cDNA or gDNA derived from T cells, B-cell-depleted T cells, or PBMCs.

Under the authors' procedure: Nucleated cell number was recorded as an estimate derived from reference gene primer amplification. The method was immunoSEQ multiplex PCR; TCRdb's version includes in-frame clones alone and lacks a portion of them. Clone size and V and J calls were adopted from that table, with D and trimming inferred from the DNA. The data hold some 170,000 clones, with 81% observed a single time. CDR3 length equals 19 residues. V shed 4 bases and J 1 base; nucleotides not matched to a gene: 13. Germline V CDR1 and CDR2: MNHEY, SVGEGT. The sample comprised peripheral blood. V gene TRBV6-2 or TRBV6-3 combines with J gene TRBJ2-3, with 11 bases that match TRBD2. This sequence originates from a man in his 60s with active or convalescent COVID-19. The CDR3 DNA follows: TGTGCCAGCAGTTTCGACGGGACTAGCGGATACGGAGGCACAGATACGCAGTATTTT. Its translation is CASSFDGTSGYGGTDTQYF.